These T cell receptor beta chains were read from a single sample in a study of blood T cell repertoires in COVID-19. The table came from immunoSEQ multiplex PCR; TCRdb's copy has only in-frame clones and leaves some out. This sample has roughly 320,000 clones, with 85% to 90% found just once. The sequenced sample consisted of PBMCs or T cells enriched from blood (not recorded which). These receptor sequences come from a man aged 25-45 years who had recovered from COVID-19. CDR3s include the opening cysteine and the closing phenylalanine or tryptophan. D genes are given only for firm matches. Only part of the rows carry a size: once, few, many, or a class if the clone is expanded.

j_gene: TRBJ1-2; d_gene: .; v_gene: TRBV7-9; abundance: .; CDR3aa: CASTQQGSGYTF; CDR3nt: TGTGCCAGCACACAGCAAGGGAGCGGCTACACCTTC
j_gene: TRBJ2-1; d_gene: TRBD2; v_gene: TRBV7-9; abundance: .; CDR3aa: CASSDELAYNEQFF; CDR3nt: TGTGCCAGCAGCGATGAACTAGCGTACAATGAGCAGTTCTTC
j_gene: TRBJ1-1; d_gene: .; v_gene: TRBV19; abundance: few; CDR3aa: CASSIVWGGAEAFF; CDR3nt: TGTGCCAGTAGTATTGTATGGGGCGGCGCTGAAGCTTTCTTT
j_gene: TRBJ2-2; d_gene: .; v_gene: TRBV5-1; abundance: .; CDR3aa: CASGVGQWNTGELFF; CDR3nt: TGCGCCAGCGGGGTAGGACAGTGGAACACCGGGGAGCTGTTTTTT
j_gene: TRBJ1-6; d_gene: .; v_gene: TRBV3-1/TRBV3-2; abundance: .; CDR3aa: CASSQEGQGFWESPLHF; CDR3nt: TGTGCCAGCAGCCAAGAGGGGCAGGGTTTTTGGGAATCACCCCTCCACTTT
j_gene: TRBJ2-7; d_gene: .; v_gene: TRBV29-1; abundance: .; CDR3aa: CSVDAPSALGYEQYF; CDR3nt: TGCAGCGTTGACGCTCCTAGCGCTTTAGGCTACGAGCAGTACTTC
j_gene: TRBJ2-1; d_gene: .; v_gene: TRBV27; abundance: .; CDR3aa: CASTGEDGNEQFF; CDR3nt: TGTGCCAGCACGGGGGAGGATGGCAATGAGCAGTTCTTC
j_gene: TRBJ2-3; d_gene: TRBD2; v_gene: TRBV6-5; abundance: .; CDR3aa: CAAKLAITDTQYF; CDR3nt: TGTGCCGCGAAACTAGCGATCACAGATACGCAGTATTTT
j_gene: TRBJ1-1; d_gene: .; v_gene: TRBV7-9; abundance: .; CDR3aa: CASSALAGGNTEAFF; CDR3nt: TGTGCCAGCAGCGCTCTCGCCGGGGGGAACACTGAAGCTTTCTTT
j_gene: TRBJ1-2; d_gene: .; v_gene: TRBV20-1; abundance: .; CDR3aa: CSASQDSRNYGYTF; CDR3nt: TGCAGTGCTAGTCAGGACAGCCGGAACTATGGCTACACCTTC
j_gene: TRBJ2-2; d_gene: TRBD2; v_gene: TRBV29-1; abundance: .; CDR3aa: CSVVTSGKNTGELFF; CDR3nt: TGCAGCGTTGTAACTAGCGGGAAGAACACCGGGGAGCTGTTTTTT
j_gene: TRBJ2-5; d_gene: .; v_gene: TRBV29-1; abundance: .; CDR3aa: CSVENRVGETQYF; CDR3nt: TGCAGCGTTGAAAACAGGGTGGGGGAGACCCAGTACTTC
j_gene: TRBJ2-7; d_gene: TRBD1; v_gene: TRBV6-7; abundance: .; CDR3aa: CASSYPGQGPYEQYF; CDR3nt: TGTGCCAGCAGTTACCCGGGACAGGGTCCATACGAGCAGTACTTC
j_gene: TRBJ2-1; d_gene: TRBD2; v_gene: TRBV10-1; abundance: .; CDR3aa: CASSEMSGGKGNEQFF; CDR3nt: TGCGCCAGCAGTGAGATGTCGGGAGGTAAGGGCAATGAGCAGTTCTTC
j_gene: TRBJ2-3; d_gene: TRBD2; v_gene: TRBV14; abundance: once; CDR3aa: CASSQPSGRADTQYF; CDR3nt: TGTGCCAGCAGCCAACCTAGCGGGAGAGCAGATACGCAGTATTTT
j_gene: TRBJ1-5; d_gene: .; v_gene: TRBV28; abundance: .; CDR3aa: CASSYGRASRSNQPQHF; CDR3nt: TGTGCCAGCAGTTACGGGAGGGCGAGTAGGAGCAATCAGCCCCAGCATTTT
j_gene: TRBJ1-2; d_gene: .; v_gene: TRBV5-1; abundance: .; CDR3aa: CASSSPQGNYGYTF; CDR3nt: TGCGCCAGCAGCTCGCCCCAGGGGAACTATGGCTACACCTTC